The clone carrying this T cell receptor (beta chain) was observed a handful of times. Antigen specificity is unknown. This sample stems from a study of T cells after yellow fever vaccination. Whole-study results and caveats: Subsequent booster samples again held most clones from primary vaccination (96% CD4, about 90% CD8). Shared CD4/CD8 clonotypes were a small share, likely from convergent recombination.

Between the trimmed V and J ends, which lost 4 bases and 3 bases, there was a span of 13 bases. There are 14 residues in the CDR3. Germline V gene lookup returns CDR1 SGDLS and CDR2 YYNGEE. TCRdb reprocessed the 5' RACE reads via MiXCR and lists one record per CDR3 protein. The data contain 450,000 to 550,000 distinct CDR3 sequences, 21% of them singletons. The receptor was derived from a man younger than 35 who received the YFV17D yellow fever vaccine. Source: PBMCs, taken about 21 days after the first yellow fever vaccination. The V and J genes are TRBV9 and TRBJ1-1; unclear D gene. The CDR3 is CASSPRTADTEAFF. CDR3 DNA: TGTGCCAGCAGCCCCCGGACGGCAGACACTGAAGCTTTCTTT.